These 26 T cell receptor beta chains share one sample of origin, sequenced in a study of shared clonotypes between healthy human individuals. TCRdb's table, derived via immunoSEQ multiplex PCR, lists solely in-frame clones and lacks some. Counted here are about 2 million clones, over 85% occurring once; the ten biggest clones make up approximately 0.13%. The specimen sequenced was naive CD4+ T cells sorted from blood. Subset noted: CD45RA+ positively selected. The receptors were sampled from a young man in good health.

CDR3 DNA: TGCAGCGTTGAGGGCAGGGCTTACACTGAAGCTTTCTTT. It specifies CSVEGRAYTEAFF. This chain links TRBV29-1 with TRBJ1-1, with D possibly matching TRBD1 (5 bases). Per the germline V gene, CDR1 is SQVTM and CDR2 is ANQGSEA. The CDR3 is 13 amino acids. Trimming stripped 3 bases from V and 3 bases from J, with 11 bases between.

Note on this clone: At one of its ends the junction is not consistent with the germline gene, which may arise from a read error. The rearrangement uses TRBV6-1 and TRBJ2-7; 8 bases are shared with TRBD2. Germline V CDR1 and CDR2: MNHNS, SASEGT. CDR3 length: 13 residues. This CDR3 reads CASSGDIPTSVDF. CDR3 nucleotide sequence: TGTGCCAGCAGTGGGGACATTCCGACTAGCGTGGACTTC.

V gene TRBV6-5 combines with J gene TRBJ1-1, with a possible D match to TRBD1 (5 bases). The germline CDR1 and CDR2 sequences are MNHEY and SVGAGI. CDR3 length equals 12 residues. V lost 7 bases to trimming and J lost 0 bases, with 6 bases between them. For the CDR3, the DNA is TGTGCCAGCACAGGGATGAACACTGAAGCTTTCTTT. This codes for CASTGMNTEAFF.

About this clone itself: The same CDR3 arises from other DNA sequences in this sample as well. The chain is built from TRBV2 and TRBJ2-1; TRBD2 is a possible D gene (5 bases). Trimming removed 4 bases at V and 7 bases at J, with 8 bases between. The CDR3 length is 12 residues. Germline CDR1 and CDR2: SNHLY and FYNNEI. As DNA, the CDR3 is TGTGCCAGCAGTGTATCGGGAAATGAGCAGTTCTTC. Translating it yields CASSVSGNEQFF.

In DNA, the CDR3 is TGTGCCAGCAGTCCTAGGCGGGAGGGGACCCAGTACTTC. Encoded protein: CASSPRREGTQYF. V and J are TRBV6-6 and TRBJ2-5, with TRBD2 matching over 9 bases. Germline lookup yields CDR1 MNHNY and CDR2 SVGAGI (reference sequence). The CDR3 sequence is 13 residues long. Losses at the gene ends were 5 bases for V and 7 bases for J; bases not matched to a gene: 5.

Remarks on this clone: The conserved final phenylalanine or tryptophan is absent from the CDR3, which likely points to a read error. The limits of the CDR3 on the DNA are not certain, so only TCRdb's listed CDR3 is given. This chain connects TRBV2 to TRBJ1-2; TRBD1 is the table's D call and was not checked against the DNA. The CDR3 has 9 residues if both end residues are counted. Germline V CDR1 and CDR2: SNHLY, FYNNEI. This CDR3 is CASITYPRV.

The CDR3 sequence: CASSLEWGQGAEQYF. CDR3 sequence (DNA): TGCGCCAGCAGCTTGGAATGGGGACAGGGGGCCGAGCAGTACTTC. The chain employs TRBV5-1 and TRBJ2-7; 12 bases are a match to TRBD1. Germline V gene data show CDR1 as SGHRS and CDR2 as YFSETQ. The junction had 4 bases not matched to a gene; V was cut back by 0 bases and J by 6 bases. This CDR3 is built from 15 residues.

The chain couples TRBV19 to TRBJ1-5; 8 nucleotides agree with TRBD1. The CDR3 totals 16 residues. The ends lost 7 bases at V and 7 bases at J; junction bases unmatched: 15. Germline V gene sequence: CDR1 LNHDA, CDR2 SQIVND (reference sequence). The CDR3 reads CASMFGQGRTRQPQHF. CDR3 nucleotide sequence: TGTGCCAGTATGTTCGGACAGGGAAGGACCAGGCAGCCCCAGCATTTT. The full variable domain, in which reference TRBV19 and TRBJ1-5 provide the parts outside the CDR3, is DGGITQSPKYLFRKEGQNVTLSCEQNLNHDAMYWYRQDPGQGLRLIYYSQIVNDFQKGDIAEGYSVSREKKESFPLTVTSAQKNPTAFYLCASMFGQGRTRQPQHFGDGTRLSIL.

The chain couples TRBV28 to TRBJ1-2; D gene unclear. Germline values: CDR1 MDHEN, CDR2 SYDVKM. V lost 6 bases and J lost 3, with 11 bases in between. The CDR3 is 13 amino acids. The CDR3 loop reads CASSLLEYYGYTF. The CDR3 DNA reads as TGTGCCAGCAGCCTCCTCGAGTACTATGGCTACACCTTC.

The V and J genes are TRBV19 and TRBJ1-5, with D tentatively TRBD1 (5 bases). Germline values: CDR1 LNHDA, CDR2 SQIVND (reference sequence). This CDR3 region has 15 residues. V was trimmed by 6 bases and J by 7 bases, leaving 19 bases between them. In DNA form, the CDR3 reads TGTGCCAGTAGCTTAGTTGGGGCCATAAGGCAGCCCCAGCATTTT. Residues: CASSLVGAIRQPQHF.

This sequence joins TRBV28 and TRBJ2-3; TRBD2 might be the D (5 bases). V lost 3 bases and J 0 bases, leaving 7 bases between the germline ends. The CDR3 runs to 14 residues. Germline CDR1 and CDR2: MDHEN and SYDVKM. The CDR3 region is CASSLWTSTDTQYF. CDR3 coding DNA: TGTGCCAGCAGTTTGTGGACTAGCACAGATACGCAGTATTTT.

The chain recombines TRBV28 with TRBJ2-7; 8 bases are a match to TRBD1. Trimming at V came to 7 bases and at J to 2 bases, leaving 7 bases not matched to a gene. The CDR3 totals 14 residues. CDR1 is MDHEN and CDR2 is SYDVKM in the germline V gene. CDR3 sequence (DNA): TGTGCCAGCAACCACAGGGGGAAACCCTACGAGCAGTACTTC. Protein product: CASNHRGKPYEQYF.

The chain combines TRBV4-1 with TRBJ2-1; 8 bases line up with TRBD1. The length of the CDR3 is 13 residues. The V and J ends lost 6 bases and 6 bases, in that order; junction bases with no gene match: 4. Germline CDR1 reads MGHRA; CDR2 reads YSYEKL. CDR3 coding DNA: TGCGCCAGCAGGCTTACAGGGGGCAATGAGCAGTTCTTC. This gives the protein CASRLTGGNEQFF.

The rearrangement uses TRBV7-9 and TRBJ1-5; D gene unclear. The length of the CDR3 is 14 residues. Germline-derived CDR1 and CDR2 are SEHNR and FQNEAQ (reference sequence). The V end was cut by 3 bases, the J end by 3 bases, with 9 bases between. This chain's CDR3 is CASSFYGDNQPQHF. The CDR3 coding sequence is TGTGCCAGCAGCTTTTACGGAGACAATCAGCCCCAGCATTTT.

The chain is built from TRBV5-1 and TRBJ2-3; 9 bases map to TRBD1. The CDR3 runs 16 residues. J was trimmed by 6 bases and V by 4 bases; bases with no gene match: 12. Germline assignment: CDR1 SGHRS and CDR2 YFSETQ. The CDR3, as DNA: TGCGCCAGCAGCCCGGACGGACAGGGGAGTTTCGATACGCAGTATTTT. As protein: CASSPDGQGSFDTQYF. Full variable domain (missing parts from reference TRBV5-1 and TRBJ2-3): KAGVTQTPRYLIKTRGQQVTLSCSPISGHRSVSWYQQTPGQGLQFLFEYFSETQRNKGNFPGRFSGRQFSNSRSEMNVSTLELGDSALYLCASSPDGQGSFDTQYFGPGTRLTVL.

The chain employs TRBV29-1 and TRBJ1-2; tentative D call: TRBD1 (6 bases). CDR1 is SQVTM, CDR2 ANQGSEA, per germline. V lost 5 bases, J lost 3 bases, and 13 bases lay in between. This CDR3 has 13 amino acids. CDR3 protein: CSVRTESDYGYTF. Here the CDR3 DNA reads TGCAGCGTTAGGACAGAGAGCGACTATGGCTACACCTTC.

The J gene is TRBJ1-3, the V gene TRBV6-5; D gene unclear. V gave up 2 bases and J gave up 4 bases, with 9 bases separating them. Germline V CDR1 and CDR2: MNHEY, SVGAGI. The CDR3 length is 14 residues. This CDR3 is CASSYDIPGNTIYF. For the CDR3, the DNA is TGTGCCAGCAGTTACGACATACCGGGAAACACCATATATTTT.

V is TRBV30 and J is TRBJ2-4, with TRBD2 matching 8 bases. The CDR3 is 14 residues long. Trimming cost V 1 base and J 9 bases; bases outside gene matches: 8. The germline V gene has CDR1 GTSNPN and CDR2 SVGIG (reference sequence). This CDR3 is CAWSGVAGRVIQYF. The CDR3, as DNA: TGTGCCTGGAGTGGCGTAGCGGGACGTGTCATTCAGTACTTC.

The chain combines TRBV30 with TRBJ1-5; no reliable D call. This CDR3 has 15 residues. The germline V and J ends were trimmed by 0 bases and 6 bases, with 15 bases remaining between them. Germline CDR1 GTSNPN, CDR2 SVGIG (reference sequence). Written as DNA, the CDR3 is TGTGCCTGGAGTGTATCCGTTGGGCTAGGTCAGCCCCAGCATTTT. This encodes CAWSVSVGLGQPQHF.

This rearrangement joins TRBV19 to TRBJ1-2; D remains unclear. CDR3 length: 12 residues. The V and J ends lost 1 base and 7 bases respectively, with 7 bases between them. CDR1 and CDR2 from the germline V gene are LNHDA and SQIVND (reference sequence). For the CDR3, the DNA is TGTGCCAGTAGTATAGGGGCTAGTGGCTACACCTTC. Residues: CASSIGASGYTF. The full variable domain, with the rest looked up from reference TRBV19 and TRBJ1-2, is DGGITQSPKYLFRKEGQNVTLSCEQNLNHDAMYWYRQDPGQGLRLIYYSQIVNDFQKGDIAEGYSVSREKKESFPLTVTSAQKNPTAFYLCASSIGASGYTFGSGTRLTVV.

This clone was counted only a few times. The rearrangement joins TRBV6-1 to TRBJ1-5; TRBD1 aligns across 12 bases. The CDR3 consists of 15 residues. The germline CDR1 and CDR2 sequences are MNHNS and SASEGT. V gave up 4 bases and J gave up 7 bases; unmatched junction bases: 5. CDR3: CASSVPGQGAQPQHF. CDR3 bases: TGTGCCAGCAGTGTTCCGGGACAGGGGGCCCAGCCCCAGCATTTT.

The chain is built from TRBV21-1 and TRBJ2-5; the DNA was not used to check the table's D call, TRBD1. TRBV21-1 is a pseudogene. The CDR3 is made up of 12 amino acids. DNA of the CDR3: TGTGCCAGCCAGACAGGGCAAGAGACCCAGTACTTC. Translated: CASQTGQETQYF.

The CDR3 DNA is TGTGCCAGCTCCACCGACGGGGAGCGATCACCCCTCCACTTT. Residues: CASSTDGERSPLHF. The chain links TRBV18 to TRBJ1-6; no reliable D call. This CDR3 spans 14 amino acids. Per the germline V gene, CDR1 is KGHSH and CDR2 is LQKENI. The V end lost 6 bases, the J end lost 10 bases, and 16 bases lay between the germline ends.

V gene TRBV28 combines with J gene TRBJ1-1, with a possible D match to TRBD1 (5 bases). V was pared by 1 base and J by 2 bases, with 11 bases between. The CDR3 is 15 residues long. The V gene's germline CDR1 is MDHEN and CDR2 SYDVKM. CDR3 in DNA: TGTGCCAGCAGTTTATACGGGGGTAGAAACACTGAAGCTTTCTTT. Protein product: CASSLYGGRNTEAFF.

This sequence joins TRBV10-3 and TRBJ2-7; no firm D call. Germline V gene sequence: CDR1 ENHRY, CDR2 SYGVKD. Trimming left V 1 base short and J 7 bases short, with 11 bases between. The CDR3 consists of 13 residues. CDR3 region: CAISELNSLEQYF. The CDR3 DNA reads as TGTGCCATCAGTGAGTTAAACTCCCTAGAGCAGTACTTC.

This chain connects TRBV11-2 to TRBJ2-3; D is undetermined. Germline V CDR1 and CDR2: SGHAT, FQNNGV. The CDR3 totals 14 residues. V lost 4 bases to trimming and J lost 0 bases, with 8 bases between them. The CDR3 here is CASSSRSSTDTQYF. The CDR3 DNA reads TGTGCCAGCAGCTCCCGGAGTAGCACAGATACGCAGTATTTT.